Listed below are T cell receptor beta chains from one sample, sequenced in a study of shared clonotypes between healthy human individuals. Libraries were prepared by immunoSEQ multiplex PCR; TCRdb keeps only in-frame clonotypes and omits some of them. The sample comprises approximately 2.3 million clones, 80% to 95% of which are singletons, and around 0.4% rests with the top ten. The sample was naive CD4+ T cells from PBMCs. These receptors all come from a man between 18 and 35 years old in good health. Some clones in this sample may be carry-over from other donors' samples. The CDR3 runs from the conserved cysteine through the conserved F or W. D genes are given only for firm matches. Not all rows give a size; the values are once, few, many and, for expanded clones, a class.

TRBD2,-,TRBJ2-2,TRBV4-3,CASSRYFLTSGNTGELFF,TGCGCCAGCAGCCGCTATTTTTTGACTAGCGGTAACACCGGGGAGCTGTTTTTT
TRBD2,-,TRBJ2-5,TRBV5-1,CASSASGTSGRTRKKLRETQYF,TGCGCCAGCAGCGCTTCCGGGACTAGCGGGAGGACACGTAAAAAATTGCGAGAGACCCAGTACTTC
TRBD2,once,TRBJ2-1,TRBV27,CASSPVAGYLIYNEQFF,TGTGCCAGCAGTCCCGTAGCGGGATACTTAATATACAATGAGCAGTTCTTC
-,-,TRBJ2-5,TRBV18,CASSLNLFPGDIQETQYF,TGTGCCAGCTCCCTTAATTTGTTTCCGGGGGACATCCAAGAGACCCAGTACTTC
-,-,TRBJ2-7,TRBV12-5,CASGLWTYRYEQYF,TGTGCTAGTGGTTTATGGACATACCGCTACGAGCAGTACTTC
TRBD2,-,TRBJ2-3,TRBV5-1,CASSSAGSGRLTDTQYF,TGCGCCAGCAGCTCCGCGGGTAGCGGGAGGCTCACAGATACGCAGTATTTT
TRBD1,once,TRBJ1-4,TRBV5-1,CASSPATGRATNEKLFF,TGCGCCAGCAGCCCTGCGACAGGGAGAGCAACTAATGAAAAACTGTTTTTT
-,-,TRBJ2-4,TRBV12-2,CASRLPERLDSSSPKQNIQYF,TGTGCAAGTCGCTTGCCGGAGAGACTGGATTCAAGCAGCCCTAAGCAAAACATTCAGTACTTC
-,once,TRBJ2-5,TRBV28,CASSTLAKRETQYF,TGTGCCAGCAGTACCCTCGCCAAGAGGGAGACCCAGTACTTC
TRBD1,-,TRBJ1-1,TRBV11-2,CASSYRQPGQGHEAFF,TGTGCCAGCAGCTACCGCCAACCAGGACAGGGCCATGAAGCTTTCTTT
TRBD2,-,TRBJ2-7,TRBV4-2,CASSQGIVAGGTEQYF,TGTGCCAGCAGCCAAGGGATAGTAGCGGGAGGAACCGAGCAGTACTTC